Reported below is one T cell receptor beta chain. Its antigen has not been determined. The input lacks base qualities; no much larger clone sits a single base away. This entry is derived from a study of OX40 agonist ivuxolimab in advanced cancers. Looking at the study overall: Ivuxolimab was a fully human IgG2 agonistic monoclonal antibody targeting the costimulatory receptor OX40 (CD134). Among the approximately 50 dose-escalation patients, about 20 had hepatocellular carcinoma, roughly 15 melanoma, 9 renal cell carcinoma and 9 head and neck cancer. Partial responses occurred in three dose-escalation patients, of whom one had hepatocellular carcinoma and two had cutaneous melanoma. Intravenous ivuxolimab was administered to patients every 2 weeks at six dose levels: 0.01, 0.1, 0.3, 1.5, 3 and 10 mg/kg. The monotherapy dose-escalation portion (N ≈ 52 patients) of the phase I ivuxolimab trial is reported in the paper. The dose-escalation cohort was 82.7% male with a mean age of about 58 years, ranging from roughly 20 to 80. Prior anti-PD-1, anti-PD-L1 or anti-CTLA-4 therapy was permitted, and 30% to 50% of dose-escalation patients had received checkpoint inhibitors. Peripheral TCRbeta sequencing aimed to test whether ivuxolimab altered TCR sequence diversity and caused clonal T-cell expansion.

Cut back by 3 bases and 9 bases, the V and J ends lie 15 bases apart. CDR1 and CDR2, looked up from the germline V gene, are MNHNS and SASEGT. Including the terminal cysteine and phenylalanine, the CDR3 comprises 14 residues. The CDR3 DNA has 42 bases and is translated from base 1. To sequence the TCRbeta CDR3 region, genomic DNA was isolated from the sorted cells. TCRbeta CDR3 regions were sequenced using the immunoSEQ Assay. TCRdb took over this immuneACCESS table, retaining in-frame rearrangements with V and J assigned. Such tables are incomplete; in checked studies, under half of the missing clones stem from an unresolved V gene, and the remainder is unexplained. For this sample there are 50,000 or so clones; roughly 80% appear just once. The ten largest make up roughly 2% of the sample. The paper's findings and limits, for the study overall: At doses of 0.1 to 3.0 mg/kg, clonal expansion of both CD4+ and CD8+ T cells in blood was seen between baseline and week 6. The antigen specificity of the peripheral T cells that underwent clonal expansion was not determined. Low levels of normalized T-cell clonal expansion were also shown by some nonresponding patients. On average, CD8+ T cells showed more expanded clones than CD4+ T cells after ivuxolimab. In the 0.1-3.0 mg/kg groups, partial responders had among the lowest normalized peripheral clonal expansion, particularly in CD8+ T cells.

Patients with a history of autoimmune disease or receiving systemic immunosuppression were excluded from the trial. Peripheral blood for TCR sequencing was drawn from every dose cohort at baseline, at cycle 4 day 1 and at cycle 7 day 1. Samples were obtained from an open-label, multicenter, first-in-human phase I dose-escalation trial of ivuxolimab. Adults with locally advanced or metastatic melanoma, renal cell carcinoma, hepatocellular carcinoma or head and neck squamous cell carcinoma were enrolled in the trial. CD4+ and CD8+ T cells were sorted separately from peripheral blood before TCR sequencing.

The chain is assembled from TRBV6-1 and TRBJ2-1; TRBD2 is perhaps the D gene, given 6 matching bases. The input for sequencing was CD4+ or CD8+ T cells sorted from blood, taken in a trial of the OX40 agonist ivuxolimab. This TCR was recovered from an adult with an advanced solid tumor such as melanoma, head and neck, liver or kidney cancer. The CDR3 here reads CASSDQGTLGEQFF. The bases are TGTGCCAGCAGTGACCAAGGGACTTTGGGTGAGCAGTTCTTC.